This T cell receptor beta chain is drawn from a study of OX40 agonist ivuxolimab in advanced cancers. Assay: immunoSEQ multiplex PCR; the TCRdb copy retains only in-frame clones and omits some. The sample lists over 100,000 clones; 75% to 90% were seen once. With 5 bases removed from V and 4 bases from J, the gap between germline ends came to 11 bases. The CDR3 has 14 residues. Per the germline V gene, CDR1 is SGHTA and CDR2 is FQGNSA. On this clone: Antigen specificity is unknown.

Broader study findings: Averaged across samples, CD8+ T cells carried more expanded clones than CD4+ did.

The sample was CD4+ or CD8+ T cells sorted from blood, taken in a trial of the OX40 agonist ivuxolimab. This receptor was obtained from an adult with an advanced solid tumor such as melanoma, head and neck, liver or kidney cancer. The chain recombines TRBV7-2 with TRBJ1-4, with D tentatively TRBD1 (6 bases). CDR3 bases: TGTGCCAGCAGCCCCGGACAGCTTAATGAAAAACTGTTTTTT. It is translated as CASSPGQLNEKLFF.